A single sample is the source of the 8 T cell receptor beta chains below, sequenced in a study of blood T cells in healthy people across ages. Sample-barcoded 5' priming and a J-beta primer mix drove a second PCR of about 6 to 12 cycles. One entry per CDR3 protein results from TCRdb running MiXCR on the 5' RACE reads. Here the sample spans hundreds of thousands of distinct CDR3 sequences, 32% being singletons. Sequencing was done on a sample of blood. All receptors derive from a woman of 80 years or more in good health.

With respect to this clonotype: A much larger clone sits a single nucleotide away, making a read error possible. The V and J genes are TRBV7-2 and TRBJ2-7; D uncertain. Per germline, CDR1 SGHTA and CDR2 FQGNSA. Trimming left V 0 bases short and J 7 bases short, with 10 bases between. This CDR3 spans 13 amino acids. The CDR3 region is CASSLALIYEQYF. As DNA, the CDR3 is TGTGCCAGCAGCTTAGCGCTTATATATGAGCAGTACTTC. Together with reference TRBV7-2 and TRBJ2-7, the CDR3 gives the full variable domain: GAGVSQSPSNKVTEKGKDVELRCDPISGHTALYWYRQSLGQGLEFLIYFQGNSAPDKSGLPSDRFSAERTGGSVSTLTIQRTQQEDSAVYLCASSLALIYEQYFGPGTRLTVT.

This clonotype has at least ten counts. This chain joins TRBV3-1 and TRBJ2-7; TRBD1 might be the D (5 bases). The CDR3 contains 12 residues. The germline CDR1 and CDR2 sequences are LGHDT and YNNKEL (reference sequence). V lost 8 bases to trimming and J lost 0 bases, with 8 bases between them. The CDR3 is CASGASSYEQYF. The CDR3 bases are TGTGCCAGCGGGGCCAGCTCCTACGAGCAGTACTTC.

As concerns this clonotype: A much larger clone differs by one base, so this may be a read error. Here the CDR3 reads CASSGSREAERYF. The CDR3, as DNA: TGTGCCAGCAGCGGATCAAGGGAAGCCGAGCGGTACTTC. The rearrangement uses TRBV9 and TRBJ2-5, with D unclear. Trimming left V 3 bases short and J 13 bases short, with 19 bases between. The germline CDR1 and CDR2 sequences are SGDLS and YYNGEE. The CDR3 is 13 amino acids.

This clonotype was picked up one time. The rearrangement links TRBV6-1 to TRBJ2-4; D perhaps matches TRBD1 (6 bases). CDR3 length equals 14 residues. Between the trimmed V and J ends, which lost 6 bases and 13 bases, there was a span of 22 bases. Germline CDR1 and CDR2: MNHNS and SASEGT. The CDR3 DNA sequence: TGTGCCAGCAGATGGGGGCCAGGGAAAGAGGCCCAGTACTTC. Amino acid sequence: CASRWGPGKEAQYF.

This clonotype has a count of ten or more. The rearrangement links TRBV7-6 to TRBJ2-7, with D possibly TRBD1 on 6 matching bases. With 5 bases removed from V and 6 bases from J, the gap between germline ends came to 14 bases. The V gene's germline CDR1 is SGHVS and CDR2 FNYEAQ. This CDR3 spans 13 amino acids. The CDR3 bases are TGTGCCAGCAGCCTCCGACAGGACGGCGAGCAGTACTTC. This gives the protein CASSLRQDGEQYF.

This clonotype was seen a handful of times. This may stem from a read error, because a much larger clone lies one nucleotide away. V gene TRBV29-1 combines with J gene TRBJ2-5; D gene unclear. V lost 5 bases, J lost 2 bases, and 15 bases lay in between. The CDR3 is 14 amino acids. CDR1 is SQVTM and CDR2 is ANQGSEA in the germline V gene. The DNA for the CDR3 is TGCAGCGTTCGAGTTGCAGCATTTCAAGAGACCCAGTACTTC. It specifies CSVRVAAFQETQYF.

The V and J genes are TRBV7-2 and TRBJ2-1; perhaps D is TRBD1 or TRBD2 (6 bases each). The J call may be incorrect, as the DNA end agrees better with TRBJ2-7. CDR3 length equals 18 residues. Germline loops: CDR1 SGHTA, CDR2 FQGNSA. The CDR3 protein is CASSLVAGGGSSYNEQYF. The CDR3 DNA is TGTGCCAGCAGCTTAGTGGCCGGGGGCGGAAGCTCCTACAATGAGCAGTACTTC.

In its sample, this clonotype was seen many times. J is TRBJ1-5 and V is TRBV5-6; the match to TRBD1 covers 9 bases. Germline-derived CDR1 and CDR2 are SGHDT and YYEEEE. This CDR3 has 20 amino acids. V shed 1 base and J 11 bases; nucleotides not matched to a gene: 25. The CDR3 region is CASSLYAGEGWGQGATTQHF. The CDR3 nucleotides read TGTGCCAGCAGCTTGTATGCCGGGGAAGGCTGGGGACAGGGCGCCACGACCCAGCATTTT. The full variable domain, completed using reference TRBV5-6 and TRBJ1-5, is DAGVTQSPTHLIKTRGQQVTLRCSPKSGHDTVSWYQQALGQGPQFIFQYYEEEERQRGNFPDRFSGHQFPNYSSELNVNALLLGDSALYLCASSLYAGEGWGQGATTQHFGDGTRLSIL.